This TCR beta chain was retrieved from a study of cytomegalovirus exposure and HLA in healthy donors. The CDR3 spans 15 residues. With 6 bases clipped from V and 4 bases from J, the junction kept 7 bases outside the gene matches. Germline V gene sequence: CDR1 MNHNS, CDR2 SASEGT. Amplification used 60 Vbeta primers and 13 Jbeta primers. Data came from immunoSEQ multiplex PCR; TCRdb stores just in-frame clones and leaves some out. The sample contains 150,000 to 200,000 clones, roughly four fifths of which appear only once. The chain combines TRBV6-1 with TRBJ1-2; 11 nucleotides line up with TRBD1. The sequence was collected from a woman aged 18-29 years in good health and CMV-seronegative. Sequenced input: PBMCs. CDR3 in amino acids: CASRNSGTGGYGYTF. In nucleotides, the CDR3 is TGTGCCAGCAGAAACAGTGGGACAGGGGGCTATGGCTACACCTTC.